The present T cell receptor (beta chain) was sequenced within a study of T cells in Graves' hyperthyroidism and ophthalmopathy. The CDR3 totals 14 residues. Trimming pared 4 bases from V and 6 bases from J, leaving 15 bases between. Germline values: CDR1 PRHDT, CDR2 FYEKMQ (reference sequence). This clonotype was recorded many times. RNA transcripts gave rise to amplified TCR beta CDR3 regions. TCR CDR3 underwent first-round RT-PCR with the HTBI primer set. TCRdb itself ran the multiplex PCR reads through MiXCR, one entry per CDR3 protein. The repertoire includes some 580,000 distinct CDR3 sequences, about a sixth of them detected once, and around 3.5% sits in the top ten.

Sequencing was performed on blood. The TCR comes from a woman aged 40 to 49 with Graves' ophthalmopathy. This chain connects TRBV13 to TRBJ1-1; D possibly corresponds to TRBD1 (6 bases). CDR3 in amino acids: CASSSRGPGAEAFF. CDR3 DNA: TGTGCCAGCAGCTCCAGGGGACCTGGCGCTGAAGCTTTCTTT.